A selection of T cell receptor beta chains follows, all from one sample in a study of T cell responses to AZD1222 COVID-19 vaccine. Libraries were prepared by immunoSEQ multiplex PCR; TCRdb keeps only in-frame clonotypes and omits some of them. The table includes more than 80,000 clones, 70% to 90% detected once. The sample in question was peripheral blood, obtained 28 days after the second AZD1222 dose. The receptors were gathered from an adult who received the AZD1222 COVID-19 vaccine. Both conserved end residues are part of each CDR3. The D gene is left open where the match is weak. The size of a clone is reported for some rows only, either as once, few or many, or as a class for expanded clones.

.	TRBV6-5	TRBJ1-1	.	TGTGCCAGCAGTTACCAGGGAATGAACACTGAAGCTTTCTTT	CASSYQGMNTEAFF
TRBD2	TRBV5-1	TRBJ2-7	once	TGCGCCAGCAGCCCCCGACTAGCGGGAGGGTCGGACGAGCAGTACTTC	CASSPRLAGGSDEQYF
.	TRBV7-2	TRBJ1-2	.	TGTGCCAGCAGCTTCGTCGAATATGGCTACACCTTC	CASSFVEYGYTF
TRBD1	TRBV7-9	TRBJ1-4	.	TGTGCCAGCAGCTTAGTTCAGGGGGCGCGGGGTGAAAAACTGTTTTTT	CASSLVQGARGEKLFF
TRBD1	TRBV28	TRBJ1-1	.	TGTGCCAGCAGTTCCGGGACAGGTAAAGCTGAAGCTTTCTTT	CASSSGTGKAEAFF
TRBD2	TRBV6-5	TRBJ2-1	.	TGTGCCAGCACCGTGAGGCTAGCGGGCTACAATGAGCAGTTCTTC	CASTVRLAGYNEQFF
.	TRBV27	TRBJ2-2	.	TGTGCCAGCAGTCGGACTATCAGTGGTAGCACCGGGGAGCTGTTTTTT	CASSRTISGSTGELFF
.	TRBV15	TRBJ2-2	.	TGTGCCACCAGCACGAGGGGGAAATACGGGGAGCTGTTTTTT	CATSTRGKYGELFF
.	TRBV6-6	TRBJ1-5	.	TGTGCCAGCAGGACGGGGAATCAGCCCCAGCATTTT	CASRTGNQPQHF
.	TRBV5-6	TRBJ2-6	.	TGTGCCAGCAGCTTTTTCTCTGGGGCCAACGTCCTGACTTTC	CASSFFSGANVLTF
.	TRBV7-6	TRBJ2-5	.	TGTGCCAGCAGCAAAGATACGGGTTTTCGAGAGACCCAGTACTTC	CASSKDTGFRETQYF
TRBD1	TRBV28	TRBJ2-5	.	TGTGCCAGCAGGTCCACGAAAAAGGGACAGCAAGAGACCCAGTACTTC	CASRSTKKGQQETQYF
TRBD1	TRBV6-1	TRBJ1-5	.	TGTGCCAGCAGTGACTGGACAGGCGCGGAAGGACAGCCCCAGCATTTT	CASSDWTGAEGQPQHF
.	TRBV3-1/TRBV3-2	TRBJ1-4	.	TGTGCCAGCAGCCAAGATATCCAGGGCGGTACTAATGAAAAACTGTTTTTT	CASSQDIQGGTNEKLFF
.	TRBV28	TRBJ1-4	.	TGTGCCAGCAGGGTGGGGGGGTCGGAGAATGAAAAACTGTTTTTT	CASRVGGSENEKLFF
.	TRBV5-1	TRBJ2-1	.	TGCGCCAGCAGCTTGGAGGCGGCTAGCCACAATGAGCAGTTCTTC	CASSLEAASHNEQFF
.	TRBV7-2	TRBJ1-5	.	TGTGCCAGCAGCTTAGCGGGCCTTCCTGATCAGCCCCAGCATTTT	CASSLAGLPDQPQHF
TRBD2	TRBV9	TRBJ2-2	.	TGTGCCAGCAGCGTAGGGGAGGGATGGGTGGACACCGGGGAGCTGTTTTTT	CASSVGEGWVDTGELFF
.	TRBV5-1	TRBJ2-2	.	TGCGCCAGCACCCCCGGGACAAGCCCCACCGGGGAGCTGTTTTTT	CASTPGTSPTGELFF
.	TRBV6-5	TRBJ1-4	.	TGTGCCAGCAAACAACAGGCAACTAATGAAAAACTGTTTTTT	CASKQQATNEKLFF
TRBD1	TRBV14	TRBJ2-1	.	TGTGCCAGCAGCCAAGGAGGGACCGGGACAGGGCTTAATGAGCAGTTCTTC	CASSQGGTGTGLNEQFF
TRBD2	TRBV24-1	TRBJ2-5	.	TGTGCCACCAGTGATTCGCCGGCGGGGGAGGAGACCCAGTACTTC	CATSDSPAGEETQYF
TRBD1	TRBV27	TRBJ2-7	.	TGTGCCAGCTCAGGACAGGCTTCCTACGAGCAGTACTTC	CASSGQASYEQYF
.	TRBV5-4	TRBJ2-2	.	TGTGCCAGCAGCTTAGGAGGCCCCGGGGAGCTGTTTTTT	CASSLGGPGELFF
TRBD2	TRBV30	TRBJ2-3	.	TGTGCCTGGAGTGTCACGGGAGGGGTTGCAGATACGCAGTATTTT	CAWSVTGGVADTQYF
TRBD1	TRBV7-9	TRBJ1-3	few	TGTGCCAGCAGCCCAGGACAGGGTGACACCATATATTTT	CASSPGQGDTIYF
TRBD1	TRBV5-1	TRBJ1-5	.	TGCGCCAGCAGTCCTACAGGGGAAAATCAGCCCCAGCATTTT	CASSPTGENQPQHF
TRBD1	TRBV6-5	TRBJ1-5	.	TGTGCCATCGGGACAGGGGGCGCGGGGCCCCAGCCCCAGCATTTT	CAIGTGGAGPQPQHF
.	TRBV2	TRBJ2-5	.	TGTGCCAGCAGTCCCGCTTTGACACGTGGGGAGACCCAGTACTTC	CASSPALTRGETQYF
.	TRBV28	TRBJ2-1	few	TGTGCCAGCATCGGCGGGATTGCCTACAATGAGCAGTTCTTC	CASIGGIAYNEQFF
TRBD1	TRBV2	TRBJ2-5	few	TGTGCCAGCAGCGGGACAGAAGAGACCCAGTACTTC	CASSGTEETQYF
TRBD1	TRBV3-1/TRBV3-2	TRBJ1-2	once	TGTGCCAGCAGCCCCCGGGACAGGGTGGTTGTCGGCTACACCTTC	CASSPRDRVVVGYTF
TRBD1	TRBV19	TRBJ2-3	.	TGTGCCAGTAGTGACGACAGGGGCACAGATACGCAGTATTTT	CASSDDRGTDTQYF
.	TRBV3-1/TRBV3-2	TRBJ1-3	.	TGTGCCAGCAGCCAATCCTCGGGAGGTGGAAACACCATATATTTT	CASSQSSGGGNTIYF
.	TRBV18	TRBJ1-1	.	TGTGCCAGCTCACCAGGAGGGATGGAGGCTTTCTTT	CASSPGGMEAFF
.	TRBV9	TRBJ2-5	.	TGTGCCAGCAGCGAGGGCCTTTCAGTGGCCCAGTACTTC	CASSEGLSVAQYF
TRBD1	TRBV6-6	TRBJ2-3	.	TGTGCCAGCAGTTATGACAGGGGAGTAACAGATACGCAGTATTTT	CASSYDRGVTDTQYF
TRBD2	TRBV11-3	TRBJ2-1	.	TGTGCCAGCAGCTCGTGGGGACGGAGCGGGGGATACAATGAGCAGTTCTTC	CASSSWGRSGGYNEQFF
.	TRBV12-3/TRBV12-4	TRBJ1-1	few	TGTGCCAGCAGCAACTATAGGGAAGCTTTCTTT	CASSNYREAFF
.	TRBV5-1	TRBJ2-1	.	TGCGCCAGCAGCGTCAACAATGAGCAGTTCTTC	CASSVNNEQFF
TRBD1	TRBV29-1	TRBJ1-1	.	TGCAGCGTTCTGTGGACAGGGGAAGCTTTCTTT	CSVLWTGEAFF
TRBD2	TRBV30	TRBJ2-2	.	TGTGCCTGGAGTGTAGCGCGGCTAGCGGGAGCCGGGGAGCTGTTTTTT	CAWSVARLAGAGELFF
TRBD1	TRBV5-8	TRBJ2-7	.	TGTGCCAGCAGCTCCGGGACAGGGTGGTACGAGCAGTACTTC	CASSSGTGWYEQYF
TRBD1	TRBV5-4	TRBJ2-4	.	TGTGCCAGCAGCCCTGAGGACTCCGGGACAGGGGAAGCCAAAAACATTCAGTACTTC	CASSPEDSGTGEAKNIQYF
TRBD2	TRBV10-3	TRBJ2-2	.	TGTGCCATCAGTAAAGCGGGGGGCGCGAACACCGGGGAGCTGTTTTTT	CAISKAGGANTGELFF
.	TRBV19	TRBJ1-5	.	TGTGCCAGTACAAGGGCGTGGAATCAGCCCCAGCATTTT	CASTRAWNQPQHF
.	TRBV7-6	TRBJ2-7	.	TGTGCCAGCAGCCTTCAGTACGAGCAGTACTTC	CASSLQYEQYF
TRBD1	TRBV5-6	TRBJ1-2	.	TGTGCCAGCAGCTTAACCGGGACAGGGAAGAACTCCTATGGCTACACCTTC	CASSLTGTGKNSYGYTF
.	TRBV27	TRBJ1-2	.	TGTGCCAGCAGTTTACGGGCCAAGGCTAAAGCCTTC	CASSLRAKAKAF
.	TRBV19	TRBJ1-5	.	TGTGCCAGTAGGGATAGACAGGTGGATAGCAATCAGCCCCAGCATTTT	CASRDRQVDSNQPQHF
TRBD1	TRBV19	TRBJ1-1	few	TGTGCCAGTAAACCCGGACAGGGGAGCACTGAAGCTTTCTTT	CASKPGQGSTEAFF
.	TRBV19	TRBJ2-1	.	TGTGCCAGTAGCCCTCGAGCCCTAGCTACTCCCTCCTACAATGAGCAGTTCTTC	CASSPRALATPSYNEQFF
TRBD1	TRBV28	TRBJ1-2	few	TGTGCCAGCACCGACCCAGGGGGGGGTGGCTACACCTTC	CASTDPGGGGYTF
.	TRBV16	TRBJ2-2	.	TGTGCCAGCAGCCGAGTGGTAGACCTTGCCACCGGGGAGCTGTTTTTT	CASSRVVDLATGELFF
.	TRBV2	TRBJ1-2	.	TGTGCCTCTCACCCCGGGACCCCCATTCGTATGTATGGCTACACCTTC	CASHPGTPIRMYGYTF
TRBD2	TRBV7-3	TRBJ2-5	.	TGTGCCAGCAGCTTAGCGGGAGAGGGGGAGACCCAGTACTTC	CASSLAGEGETQYF